This T cell receptor (beta chain) was obtained from a study of cytomegalovirus exposure and HLA in healthy donors. Germline V gene data show CDR1 as MDHEN and CDR2 as SYDVKM. V was trimmed by 5 bases and J by 2 bases, leaving 9 bases between them. The CDR3 is 14 amino acids. The PCR used 60 Vbeta and 13 Jbeta primers. TCRdb's copy holds only in-frame clones and misses some; the assay was immunoSEQ multiplex PCR. The repertoire holds 150,000 to 200,000 clones, with around 77% as singletons. Sequences were obtained from PBMCs. The chain recombines TRBV28 with TRBJ1-4; D possibly corresponds to TRBD1 (5 bases). This TCR was sampled from a woman aged 40 to 50 in good health and CMV-seronegative. CDR3 in DNA: TGTGCCAGCAGTGCGGGGACGACTAATGAAAAACTGTTTTTT. It translates to CASSAGTTNEKLFF.